Shown below are 3 T cell receptor beta chains from a single sample sequenced in a study of blood T cell repertoires in COVID-19. Only in-frame clones appear in the TCRdb table, and some are missing; sequencing was by immunoSEQ multiplex PCR. The repertoire has some 100,000 clones, 74% of them found once; the top ten carry roughly 4%. The sequenced sample was peripheral blood. All receptors derive from a man aged 70 or older with COVID-19, enrolled during active disease.

This rearrangement joins TRBV7-8 to TRBJ2-2, with 10 bases that match TRBD2. CDR1 is SGHVS and CDR2 is FQNEAQ in the germline V gene. The J segment lost 7 bases and the V segment lost 6 bases, leaving 8 bases of the junction unmatched. CDR3 size: 15 residues. The CDR3 loop reads CASRSFSGRYGELFF. For the CDR3, the DNA is TGTGCCAGCAGATCATTTAGCGGGAGGTACGGGGAGCTGTTTTTT.

The rearrangement uses TRBV6-2 or TRBV6-3 and TRBJ2-1; perhaps TRBD2 as D (5 bases). The V and J ends lost 2 bases and 0 bases respectively, with 11 bases between them. Per the germline V gene, CDR1 is MNHEY and CDR2 is SVGEGT. This CDR3 spans 16 amino acids. Written as DNA, the CDR3 is TGTGCCAGCAGTTACATTAGCGCGAGCTCCTACAATGAGCAGTTCTTC. This sequence encodes CASSYISASSYNEQFF.

This rearrangement joins TRBV6-5 to TRBJ2-5; D gene unclear. V lost 0 bases, J lost 5 bases, and 4 bases lay in between. The germline CDR1 and CDR2 sequences are MNHEY and SVGAGI. This CDR3 region has 12 residues. The CDR3 loop reads CASSYSRETQYF. The CDR3 DNA follows: TGTGCCAGCAGTTACTCCAGGGAGACCCAGTACTTC.